The following is a T cell receptor (beta chain) sequence with its context. The sample is drawn from a study of control samples from healthy donors and cancer patients. Produced via immunoSEQ multiplex PCR; TCRdb's table is partial and in-frame only. Of 150,000 to 200,000 clones listed, about 91% are singletons. The CDR3 length is 14 residues. The germline V and J ends were trimmed by 3 bases and 6 bases, with 11 bases remaining between them. In germline, CDR1 is SGHAT, CDR2 FQNNGV. Sequencing input: blood. This sequence originates from a woman in her forties in good health. J is TRBJ2-2 and V is TRBV11-2, with D unresolved. The CDR3 DNA is TGTGCCAGCAGCTTGATTGGGAAGGCCGGGGAGCTGTTTTTT. It yields the protein CASSLIGKAGELFF.